This is a list of T cell receptor beta chains from one sample in a study of vaccination effects on CD4 cells after COVID-19. No cognate antigen is known for these TCRs. The protocol was immunoSEQ multiplex PCR, while the TCRdb copy is restricted to in-frame clones and leaves out a portion. The sample includes fewer than 75,000 clones, about four fifths of them seen just once. Material: CD4+ T cells from PBMCs cultured without peptide, obtained after COVID-19 vaccination. Receptors originate from a human donor who received a COVID-19 vaccine. Both conserved end residues are part of each CDR3.

j_gene: TRBJ1-2; v_gene: TRBV3-1/TRBV3-2; CDR3aa: CASSQAGDWNGYTF
j_gene: TRBJ1-1; v_gene: TRBV29-1; CDR3aa: CSAGDSDTEAFF
j_gene: TRBJ1-6; v_gene: TRBV6-5; CDR3aa: CASSWQGGGSSPLHF
j_gene: TRBJ2-7; v_gene: TRBV6-5; CDR3aa: CASSYAPQSLGEQYF
j_gene: TRBJ1-1; v_gene: TRBV9; CDR3aa: CASSVAVNTEAFF
j_gene: TRBJ2-3; v_gene: TRBV15; CDR3aa: CATGSVLTDTQYF
j_gene: TRBJ1-3; v_gene: TRBV5-1; CDR3aa: CASSLELAGNTIYF
j_gene: TRBJ2-1; v_gene: TRBV7-3; CDR3aa: CASSLSGATYNEQFF
j_gene: TRBJ1-2; v_gene: TRBV11-2; CDR3aa: CASSLEPGGNYGYTF
j_gene: TRBJ1-5; v_gene: TRBV3-1/TRBV3-2; CDR3aa: CASSQDLGKNQPQHF
j_gene: TRBJ1-3; v_gene: TRBV19; CDR3aa: CASSIMGASDSGNTIYF
j_gene: TRBJ2-5; v_gene: TRBV4-1; CDR3aa: CASSQAEAGGETQYF
j_gene: TRBJ1-2; v_gene: TRBV5-8; CDR3aa: CASSPRDGTGHYGYTF
j_gene: TRBJ2-7; v_gene: TRBV7-8; CDR3aa: CASRLTSSHEQYF
j_gene: TRBJ2-6; v_gene: TRBV5-1; CDR3aa: CASRQTGYSGANVLTF
j_gene: TRBJ2-7; v_gene: TRBV6-5; CDR3aa: CASSNPRDGPYEQYF
j_gene: TRBJ2-7; v_gene: TRBV18; CDR3aa: CASSPGLGQYF
j_gene: TRBJ1-1; v_gene: TRBV5-1; CDR3aa: CASSRSGQNTEAFF
j_gene: TRBJ1-3; v_gene: TRBV5-4; CDR3aa: CASSFRGNTIYF
j_gene: TRBJ1-2; v_gene: TRBV6-6; CDR3aa: CASRPGAYGYTF
j_gene: TRBJ1-3; v_gene: TRBV7-2; CDR3aa: CASSLVGGFGNTIYF
j_gene: TRBJ1-1; v_gene: TRBV12-3/TRBV12-4; CDR3aa: CASSLGKTEAFF
j_gene: TRBJ1-5; v_gene: TRBV30; CDR3aa: CAWSGTFRNQPQHF
j_gene: TRBJ2-6; v_gene: TRBV18; CDR3aa: CASSPGGTNVLTF
j_gene: TRBJ1-5; v_gene: TRBV18; CDR3aa: CASSPTSSNQPQHF
j_gene: TRBJ1-6; v_gene: TRBV27; CDR3aa: CASSQRTGNPLHF
j_gene: TRBJ1-2; v_gene: TRBV11-2; CDR3aa: CASSPLGGRGDYGYTF
j_gene: TRBJ1-2; v_gene: TRBV24-1; CDR3aa: CATSDTTANYGYTF
j_gene: TRBJ2-5; v_gene: TRBV6-5; CDR3aa: CASRPQNRRETQYF
j_gene: TRBJ2-3; v_gene: TRBV5-6; CDR3aa: CASSSGAGTDTQYF
j_gene: TRBJ2-5; v_gene: TRBV7-2; CDR3aa: CASSPQRGVQETQYF
j_gene: TRBJ1-5; v_gene: TRBV2; CDR3aa: CASSLQGGRNQPQHF
j_gene: TRBJ1-1; v_gene: TRBV4-3; CDR3aa: CASSQDGGERSTEAFF
j_gene: TRBJ2-2; v_gene: TRBV5-4; CDR3aa: CASSLTGDNTGELFF
j_gene: TRBJ2-5; v_gene: TRBV5-6; CDR3aa: CASSFLGETQYF
j_gene: TRBJ2-1; v_gene: TRBV11-2; CDR3aa: CASSRGLAGVESSYNEQFF
j_gene: TRBJ1-2; v_gene: TRBV12-3/TRBV12-4; CDR3aa: CASSYGFGVATF
j_gene: TRBJ1-2; v_gene: TRBV5-1; CDR3aa: CASSLDRGLVYGYTF
j_gene: TRBJ2-7; v_gene: TRBV7-2; CDR3aa: CASSPSSGAIYEQYF
j_gene: TRBJ2-1; v_gene: TRBV5-4; CDR3aa: CASSPTDWAGEQFF
j_gene: TRBJ1-6; v_gene: TRBV3-1/TRBV3-2; CDR3aa: CASSQGPSSYNSPLHF
j_gene: TRBJ1-1; v_gene: TRBV28; CDR3aa: CASSMNRENTEAFF
j_gene: TRBJ1-2; v_gene: TRBV6-1; CDR3aa: CASSEGLGYTF
j_gene: TRBJ1-2; v_gene: TRBV5-1; CDR3aa: CASSPGSNYGYTF
j_gene: TRBJ2-1; v_gene: TRBV6-5; CDR3aa: CASRIDYGIFNEQFF
j_gene: TRBJ2-1; v_gene: TRBV4-3; CDR3aa: CASSQRDRGYNEQFF
j_gene: TRBJ1-2; v_gene: TRBV13; CDR3aa: CASSSDTYGYTF
j_gene: TRBJ1-4; v_gene: TRBV5-1; CDR3aa: CASSPGDRDNEKLFF
j_gene: TRBJ1-1; v_gene: TRBV19; CDR3aa: CASSIVEGNTEAFF
j_gene: TRBJ2-7; v_gene: TRBV5-4; CDR3aa: CASSFAGTSRYQYF
j_gene: TRBJ1-2; v_gene: TRBV28; CDR3aa: CASSPQDRRNYGYTF
j_gene: TRBJ1-1; v_gene: TRBV7-3; CDR3aa: CASSLLPLPQGGNTEAFF
j_gene: TRBJ1-4; v_gene: TRBV18; CDR3aa: CASSPGDTREKLFF
j_gene: TRBJ1-5; v_gene: TRBV7-2; CDR3aa: CASSLAGTRGNQPQHF